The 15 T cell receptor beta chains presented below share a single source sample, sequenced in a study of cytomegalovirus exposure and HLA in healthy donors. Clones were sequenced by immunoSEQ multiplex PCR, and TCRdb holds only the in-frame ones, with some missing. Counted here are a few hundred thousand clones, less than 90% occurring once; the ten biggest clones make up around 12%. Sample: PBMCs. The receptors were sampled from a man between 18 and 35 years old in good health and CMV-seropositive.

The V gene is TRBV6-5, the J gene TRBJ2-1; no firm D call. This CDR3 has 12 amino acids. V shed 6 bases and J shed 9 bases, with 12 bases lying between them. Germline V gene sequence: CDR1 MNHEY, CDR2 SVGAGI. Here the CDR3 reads CASRPPSGEQFF. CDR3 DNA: TGTGCCAGCAGACCCCCCTCGGGTGAGCAGTTCTTC.

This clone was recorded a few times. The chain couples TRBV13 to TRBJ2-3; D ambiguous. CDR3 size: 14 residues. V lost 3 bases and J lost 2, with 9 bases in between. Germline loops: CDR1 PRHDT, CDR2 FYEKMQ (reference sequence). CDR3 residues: CASSLSYYTDTQYF. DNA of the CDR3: TGTGCCAGCAGCTTGAGCTACTACACAGATACGCAGTATTTT.

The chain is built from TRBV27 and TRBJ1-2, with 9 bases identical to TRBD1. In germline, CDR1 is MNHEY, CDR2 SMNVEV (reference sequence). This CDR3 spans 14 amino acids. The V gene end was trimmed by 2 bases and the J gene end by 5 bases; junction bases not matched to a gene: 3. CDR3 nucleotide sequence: TGTGCCAGCAGTTTAACCGGGACAGGGTATGGCTACACCTTC. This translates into CASSLTGTGYGYTF.

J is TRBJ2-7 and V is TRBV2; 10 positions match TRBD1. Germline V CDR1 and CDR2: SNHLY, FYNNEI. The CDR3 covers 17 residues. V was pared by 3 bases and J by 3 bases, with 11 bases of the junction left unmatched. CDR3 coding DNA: TGTGCCAGCAGTGAGAGCTTCTTAGGACAGGGGGACTACGAGCAGTACTTC. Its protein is CASSESFLGQGDYEQYF.

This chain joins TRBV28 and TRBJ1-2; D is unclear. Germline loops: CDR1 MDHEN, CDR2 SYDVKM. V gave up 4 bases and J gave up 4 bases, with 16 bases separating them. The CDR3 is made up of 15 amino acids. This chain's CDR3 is CASSSVKSSPYGYTF. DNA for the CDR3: TGTGCCAGCAGTTCGGTGAAATCCTCGCCCTATGGCTACACCTTC.

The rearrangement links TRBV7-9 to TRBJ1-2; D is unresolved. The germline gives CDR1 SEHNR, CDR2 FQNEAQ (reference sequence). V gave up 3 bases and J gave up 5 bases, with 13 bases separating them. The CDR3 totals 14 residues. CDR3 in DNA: TGTGCCAGCAGCTTCAAGGGAGGAGGGTATGGCTACACCTTC. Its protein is CASSFKGGGYGYTF.

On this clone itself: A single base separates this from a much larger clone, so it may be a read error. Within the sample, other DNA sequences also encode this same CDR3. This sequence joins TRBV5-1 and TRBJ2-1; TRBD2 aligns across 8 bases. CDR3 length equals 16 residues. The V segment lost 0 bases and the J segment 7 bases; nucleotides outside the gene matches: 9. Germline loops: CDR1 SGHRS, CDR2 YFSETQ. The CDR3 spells CASSLGTSGRWNEQFF. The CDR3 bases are TGCGCCAGCAGCTTGGGAACTAGCGGAAGGTGGAATGAGCAGTTCTTC.

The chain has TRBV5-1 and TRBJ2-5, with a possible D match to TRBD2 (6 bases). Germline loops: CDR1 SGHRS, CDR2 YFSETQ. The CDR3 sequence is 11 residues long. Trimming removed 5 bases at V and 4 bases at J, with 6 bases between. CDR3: CASRGGETQYF. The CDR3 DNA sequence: TGCGCCAGCAGGGGGGGAGAGACCCAGTACTTC. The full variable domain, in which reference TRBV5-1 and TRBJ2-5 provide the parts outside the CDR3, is KAGVTQTPRYLIKTRGQQVTLSCSPISGHRSVSWYQQTPGQGLQFLFEYFSETQRNKGNFPGRFSGRQFSNSRSEMNVSTLELGDSALYLCASRGGETQYFGPGTRLLVL.

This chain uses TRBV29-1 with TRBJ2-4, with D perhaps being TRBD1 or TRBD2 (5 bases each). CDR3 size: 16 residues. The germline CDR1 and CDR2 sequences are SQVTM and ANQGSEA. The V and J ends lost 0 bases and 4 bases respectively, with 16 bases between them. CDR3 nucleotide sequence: TGCAGCGTTGAAGAGGGGACCCCCATGGGTAAAAACATTCAGTACTTC. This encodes CSVEEGTPMGKNIQYF.

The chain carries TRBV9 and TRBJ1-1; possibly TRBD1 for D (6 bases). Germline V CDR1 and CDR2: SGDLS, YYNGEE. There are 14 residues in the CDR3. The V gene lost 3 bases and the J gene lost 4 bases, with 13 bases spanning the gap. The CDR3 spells CASSATGRFTEAFF. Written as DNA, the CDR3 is TGTGCCAGCAGCGCCACAGGGAGGTTCACTGAAGCTTTCTTT.

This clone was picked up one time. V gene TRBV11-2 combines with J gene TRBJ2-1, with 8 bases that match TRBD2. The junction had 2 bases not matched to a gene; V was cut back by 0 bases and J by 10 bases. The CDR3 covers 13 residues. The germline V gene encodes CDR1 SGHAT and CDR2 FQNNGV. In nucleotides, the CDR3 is TGTGCCAGCAGCTTAGATCCTAGCGGGGAGCAGTTCTTC. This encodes CASSLDPSGEQFF.

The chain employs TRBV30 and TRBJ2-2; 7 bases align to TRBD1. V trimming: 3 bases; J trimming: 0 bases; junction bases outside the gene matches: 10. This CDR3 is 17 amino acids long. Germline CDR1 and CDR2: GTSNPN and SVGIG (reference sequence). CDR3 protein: CAWSGKGGIANTGELFF. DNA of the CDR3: TGTGCCTGGAGCGGAAAAGGGGGCATCGCGAACACCGGGGAGCTGTTTTTT.

CDR3 nucleotide sequence: TGCGCCAGCAGCTTCAGAAGTAGCAGCTCTGGAAACACCATATATTTT. Translated, it gives CASSFRSSSSGNTIYF. The V gene is TRBV5-1, the J gene TRBJ1-3; no clear D. V shed 2 bases and J shed 0 bases, with 12 bases lying between them. This CDR3 region has 16 residues. Germline values: CDR1 SGHRS, CDR2 YFSETQ.

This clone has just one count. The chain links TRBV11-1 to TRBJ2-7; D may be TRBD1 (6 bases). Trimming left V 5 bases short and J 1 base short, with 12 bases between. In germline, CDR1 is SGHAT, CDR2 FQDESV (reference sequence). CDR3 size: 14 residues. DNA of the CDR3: TGTGCCAGCAGCCAACCCACAGGGTCCTACGAGCAGTACTTC. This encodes CASSQPTGSYEQYF.

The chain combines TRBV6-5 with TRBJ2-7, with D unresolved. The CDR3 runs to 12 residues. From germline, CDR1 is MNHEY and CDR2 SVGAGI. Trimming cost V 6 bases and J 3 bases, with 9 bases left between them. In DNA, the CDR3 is TGTGCCAGCAGATCATACCTCTACGAGCAGTACTTC. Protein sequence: CASRSYLYEQYF.